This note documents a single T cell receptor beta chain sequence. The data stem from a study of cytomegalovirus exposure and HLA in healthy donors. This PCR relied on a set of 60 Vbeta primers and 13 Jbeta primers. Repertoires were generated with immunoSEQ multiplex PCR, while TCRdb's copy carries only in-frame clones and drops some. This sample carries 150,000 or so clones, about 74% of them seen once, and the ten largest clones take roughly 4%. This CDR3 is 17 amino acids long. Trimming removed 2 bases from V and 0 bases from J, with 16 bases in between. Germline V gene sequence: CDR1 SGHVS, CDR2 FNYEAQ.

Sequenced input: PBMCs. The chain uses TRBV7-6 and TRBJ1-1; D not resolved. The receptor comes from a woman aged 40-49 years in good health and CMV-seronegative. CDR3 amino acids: CASSLFGAAHMNTEAFF. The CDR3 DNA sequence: TGTGCCAGCAGCTTATTCGGAGCAGCTCATATGAACACTGAAGCTTTCTTT.